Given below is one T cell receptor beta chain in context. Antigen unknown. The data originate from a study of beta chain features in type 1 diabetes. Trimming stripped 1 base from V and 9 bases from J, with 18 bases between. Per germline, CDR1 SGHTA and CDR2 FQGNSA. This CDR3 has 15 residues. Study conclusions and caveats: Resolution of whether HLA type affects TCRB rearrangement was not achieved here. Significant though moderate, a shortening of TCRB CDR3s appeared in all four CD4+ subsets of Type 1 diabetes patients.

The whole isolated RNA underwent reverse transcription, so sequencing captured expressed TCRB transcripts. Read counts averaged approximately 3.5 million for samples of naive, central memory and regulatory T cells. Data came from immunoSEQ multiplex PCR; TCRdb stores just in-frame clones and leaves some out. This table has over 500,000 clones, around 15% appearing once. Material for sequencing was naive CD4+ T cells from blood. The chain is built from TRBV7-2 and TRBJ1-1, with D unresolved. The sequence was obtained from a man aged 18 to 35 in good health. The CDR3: CASSLGAASLGQAFF. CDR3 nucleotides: TGTGCCAGCAGCTTAGGCGCAGCATCCTTAGGCCAAGCTTTCTTT. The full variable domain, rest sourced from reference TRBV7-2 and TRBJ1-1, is GAGVSQSPSNKVTEKGKDVELRCDPISGHTALYWYRQSLGQGLEFLIYFQGNSAPDKSGLPSDRFSAERTGGSVSTLTIQRTQQEDSAVYLCASSLGAASLGQAFFGQGTRLTVV.